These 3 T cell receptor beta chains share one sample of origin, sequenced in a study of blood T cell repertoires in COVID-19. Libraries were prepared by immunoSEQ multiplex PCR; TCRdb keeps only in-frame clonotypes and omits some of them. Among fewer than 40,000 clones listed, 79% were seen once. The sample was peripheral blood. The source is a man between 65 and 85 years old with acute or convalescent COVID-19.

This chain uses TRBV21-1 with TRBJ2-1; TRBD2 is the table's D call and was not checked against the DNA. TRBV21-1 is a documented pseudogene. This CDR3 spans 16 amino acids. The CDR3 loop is CASRVRRGGVGNEQFF. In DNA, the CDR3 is TGTGCCAGCAGGGTTCGGAGGGGGGGAGTAGGTAATGAGCAGTTCTTC.

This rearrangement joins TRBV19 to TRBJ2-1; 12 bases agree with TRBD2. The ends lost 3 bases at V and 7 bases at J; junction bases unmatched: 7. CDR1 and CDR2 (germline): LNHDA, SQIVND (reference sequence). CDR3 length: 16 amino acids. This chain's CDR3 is CASSIGTSGGQNEQFF. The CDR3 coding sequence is TGTGCCAGTAGTATCGGTACTAGCGGGGGGCAAAATGAGCAGTTCTTC.

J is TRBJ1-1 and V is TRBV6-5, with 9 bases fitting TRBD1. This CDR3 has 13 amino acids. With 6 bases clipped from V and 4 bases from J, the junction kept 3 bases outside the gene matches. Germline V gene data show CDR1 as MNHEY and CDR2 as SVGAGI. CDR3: CASRQGAGTEAFF. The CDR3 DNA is TGTGCCAGCAGACAGGGGGCCGGCACTGAAGCTTTCTTT.